This is a list of T cell receptor beta chains from one sample in a study of blood T cell repertoires in COVID-19. Clones were read by immunoSEQ multiplex PCR, and TCRdb kept only the in-frame ones, dropping some. The repertoire holds 75,000 to 100,000 clones, with roughly 71% as singletons. The sequencing input was peripheral blood. Receptors were obtained from a woman older than 75 with acute or convalescent COVID-19. The CDR3 runs from the conserved cysteine through the conserved F or W. Each record gives: D gene, V gene, clone size, J gene, CDR3 protein, CDR3 DNA. A D gene is named only where the DNA matches it firmly. Size is omitted from some rows. Given values are once, few, many or a class for expanded clones.

>NA|TRBV2|many|TRBJ2-5
CASSDFARLETQYF
TGTGCCAGCAGTGATTTTGCCCGGTTGGAGACCCAGTACTTC
>TRBD2|TRBV7-3|NA|TRBJ2-1
CASSPRGSGSSSYNEQFF
TGTGCCAGCAGCCCCCGGGGTAGCGGGTCGAGCTCCTACAATGAGCAGTTCTTC
>NA|TRBV30|NA|TRBJ2-2
CAWSPGQSTGELFF
TGTGCCTGGTCGCCCGGACAGTCCACCGGGGAGCTGTTTTTT
>TRBD1|TRBV30|NA|TRBJ1-5
CAWSSYGTGGEQPQHF
TGTGCCTGGAGTTCTTATGGGACAGGGGGCGAACAGCCCCAGCATTTT
>NA|TRBV6-2/TRBV6-3|NA|TRBJ1-2
CASNPRQDSGYTF
TGTGCCAGCAACCCGCGACAGGATAGTGGCTACACCTTC
>TRBD2|TRBV28|NA|TRBJ2-5
CASTPTGLAGGPGQETQYF
TGTGCCAGCACCCCGACGGGCCTAGCGGGAGGGCCAGGCCAAGAGACCCAGTACTTC
>NA|TRBV5-6|few|TRBJ1-2
CASSLARGYGYTF
TGTGCCAGCAGCTTGGCCAGGGGATATGGCTACACCTTC
>NA|TRBV12-3/TRBV12-4|NA|TRBJ1-2
CASSFPGGYTF
TGTGCCAGCAGTTTTCCGGGTGGCTACACCTTC
>TRBD1|TRBV3-1/TRBV3-2|NA|TRBJ1-2
CASSQDGTGNGYTF
TGTGCCAGCAGCCAAGACGGGACAGGGAATGGCTACACCTTC
>NA|TRBV6-6|NA|TRBJ1-4
CASREQGKSEKLFF
TGTGCCAGCAGGGAACAGGGTAAAAGTGAAAAACTGTTTTTT
>TRBD2|TRBV7-2|NA|TRBJ2-5
CASSFRTSGSVETQYF
TGTGCCAGCAGCTTCCGGACTAGTGGGTCGGTGGAGACCCAGTACTTC
>NA|TRBV4-2|NA|TRBJ2-7
CASSQRTERGEQYF
TGTGCCAGCAGCCAACGGACAGAGCGGGGCGAGCAGTACTTC
>NA|TRBV18|NA|TRBJ2-2
CASSPPGRRSAGELFF
TGTGCCAGCTCACCACCGGGTAGGAGATCGGCCGGGGAGCTGTTTTTT
>NA|TRBV28|NA|TRBJ1-2
CASSRGGFNYGYTF
TGTGCCAGCAGTCGCGGGGGGTTCAACTATGGCTACACCTTC
>NA|TRBV12-3/TRBV12-4|NA|TRBJ1-4
CASSLALSEKLFF
TGTGCCAGCAGTTTAGCGCTAAGTGAAAAACTGTTTTTT
>NA|TRBV7-8|NA|TRBJ1-2
CASAPAGVNYGYTF
TGTGCCAGCGCCCCGGCGGGGGTAAACTATGGCTACACCTTC
>NA|TRBV18|NA|TRBJ1-2
CASSKDISYGYTF
TGTGCCAGCTCGAAAGATATCAGCTATGGCTACACCTTC
>NA|TRBV18|NA|TRBJ1-3
CASSVQASGNTIYF
TGTGCCAGCTCAGTTCAGGCCTCTGGAAACACCATATATTTT
>NA|TRBV28|NA|TRBJ1-2
CASSFLGSYGYTF
TGTGCCAGCAGTTTTCTCGGGAGCTATGGCTACACCTTC
>NA|TRBV7-9|NA|TRBJ2-5
CASSLGSVQETQYF
TGTGCCAGCAGCTTAGGGTCAGTCCAAGAGACCCAGTACTTC
>NA|TRBV25-1|NA|TRBJ2-7
CASSEPGVKNEQYF
TGTGCCAGCAGTGAGCCGGGAGTTAAAAACGAGCAGTACTTC
>NA|TRBV6-5|NA|TRBJ1-5
CASSYNRVSNQPQHF
TGTGCCAGCAGTTACAACAGGGTTAGCAATCAGCCCCAGCATTTT
>NA|TRBV16|NA|TRBJ1-5
CASSQSAVNQPQHF
TGTGCCAGCAGCCAATCGGCAGTCAATCAGCCCCAGCATTTT
>NA|TRBV14|NA|TRBJ1-1
CASSQGPGKMNTEAFF
TGTGCCAGCAGCCAGGGCCCAGGGAAAATGAACACTGAAGCTTTCTTT
>TRBD1|TRBV28|NA|TRBJ2-7
CASSSPTGVYEQYF
TGTGCCAGCAGTTCGCCAACAGGGGTCTACGAGCAGTACTTC
>TRBD1|TRBV4-3|NA|TRBJ1-4
CASSQGQSNEKLFF
TGCGCCAGCAGCCAGGGACAGAGTAATGAAAAACTGTTTTTT
>NA|TRBV28|NA|TRBJ2-5
CASRRGFSETQYF
TGTGCCAGCAGAAGAGGTTTTTCAGAGACCCAGTACTTC
>NA|TRBV19|NA|TRBJ1-1
CASSIGRAATEAFF
TGTGCCAGTAGTATCGGCAGGGCGGCCACTGAAGCTTTCTTT
>TRBD1|TRBV5-1|NA|TRBJ1-2
CASQGGSEGYTF
TGCGCCAGCCAGGGGGGATCGGAGGGCTACACCTTC
>TRBD1|TRBV18|NA|TRBJ2-6
CASPPGTGVGANVLTF
TGTGCCAGCCCTCCCGGGACAGGGGTCGGGGCCAACGTCCTGACTTTC
>NA|TRBV3-1/TRBV3-2|NA|TRBJ1-2
CASSHYRELTYGYTF
TGTGCCAGCAGCCATTACAGGGAGCTGACCTATGGCTACACCTTC
>TRBD1|TRBV5-1|NA|TRBJ2-1
CASSGGQGLGEQFF
TGCGCCAGCAGCGGGGGACAGGGGTTGGGTGAGCAGTTCTTC
>TRBD1|TRBV6-6|NA|TRBJ2-7
CASSYSGGSTYEQYF
TGTGCCAGCAGTTACTCAGGGGGCTCGACCTACGAGCAGTACTTC
>TRBD2|TRBV5-6|NA|TRBJ2-5
CASTILATAGGETQYF
TGTGCCAGCACCATACTAGCGACGGCAGGCGGAGAGACCCAGTACTTC
>TRBD1|TRBV9|NA|TRBJ1-6
CASSPRDRGNSPLHF
TGTGCCAGCAGCCCCCGGGACAGGGGGAATTCACCCCTCCACTTT
>NA|TRBV7-2|NA|TRBJ1-5
CASSRGGSNQPQHF
TGTGCCAGCTCCCGCGGGGGATCCAATCAGCCCCAGCATTTT
>NA|TRBV28|NA|TRBJ1-2
CASSLGAYGYTF
TGTGCCAGCAGTTTAGGGGCCTATGGCTACACCTTC
>NA|TRBV3-1/TRBV3-2|NA|TRBJ2-4
CASSQEGGRKNIQYF
TGTGCCAGCAGCCAAGAAGGGGGACGCAAAAACATTCAGTACTTC
>NA|TRBV18|NA|TRBJ1-1
CASSPVPGTNTEAFF
TGTGCCAGCTCACCTGTGCCGGGTACGAACACTGAAGCTTTCTTT
>TRBD1|TRBV27|NA|TRBJ2-1
CASREMTGTGLNEQFF
TGTGCCAGCCGCGAGATGACCGGGACAGGGCTAAATGAGCAGTTCTTC
>TRBD1|TRBV5-1|NA|TRBJ2-7
CASSLVGTGLGATYEQYF
TGCGCCAGCAGCTTGGTTGGGACAGGGCTAGGGGCCACCTACGAGCAGTACTTC
>NA|TRBV3-1/TRBV3-2|NA|TRBJ2-3
CASSRPGSTADTQYF
TGTGCCAGCAGCCGACCCGGGTCTACGGCAGATACGCAGTATTTT
>TRBD1|TRBV7-3|few|TRBJ2-1
CASSPPERQGRHEQFF
TGTGCCAGCAGCCCTCCTGAACGACAGGGCAGGCATGAGCAGTTCTTC
>NA|TRBV29-1|NA|TRBJ1-1
CSVARGSSEAFF
TGCAGCGTTGCGCGCGGGAGCTCGGAAGCTTTCTTT
>NA|TRBV5-1|NA|TRBJ1-2
CASSLSPGGLEGYTF
TGCGCCAGCAGCTTGTCCCCGGGGGGGCTCGAAGGCTACACCTTC
>NA|TRBV7-8|NA|TRBJ2-2
CASSPLGGGLNTGELFF
TGTGCCAGCAGCCCTCTAGGGGGGGGCTTGAACACCGGGGAGCTGTTTTTT
>NA|TRBV29-1|NA|TRBJ2-6
CSVGGQASSGANVLTF
TGCAGCGTGGGAGGACAGGCAAGCTCTGGGGCCAACGTCCTGACTTTC
>TRBD2|TRBV7-8|NA|TRBJ2-5
CASSLTPGLASQETQYF
TGTGCCAGCAGCTTAACCCCGGGACTAGCGTCCCAAGAGACCCAGTACTTC
>NA|TRBV19|NA|TRBJ1-1
CASSMPARETNTEAFF
TGTGCCAGTAGTATGCCGGCCCGGGAGACGAACACTGAAGCTTTCTTT
>TRBD1|TRBV6-5|NA|TRBJ1-4
CASSRTGGEKLFF
TGTGCCAGCAGTCGGACAGGGGGTGAAAAACTGTTTTTT
>NA|TRBV4-3|NA|TRBJ2-1
CASSQSQGIGYNEQFF
TGCGCCAGCAGCCAATCCCAGGGGATTGGTTACAATGAGCAGTTCTTC
>NA|TRBV7-9|NA|TRBJ2-5
CASSLTSRNQETQYF
TGTGCCAGCAGCCTGACTTCTCGAAACCAAGAGACCCAGTACTTC
>TRBD1|TRBV28|NA|TRBJ1-2
CASSSGQGVYGYTF
TGTGCCAGCAGTTCTGGACAGGGGGTTTATGGCTACACCTTC
>TRBD1|TRBV6-6|NA|TRBJ1-2
CASSYGLTGYGYTF
TGTGCCAGCAGTTACGGCCTGACAGGGTATGGCTACACCTTC
>TRBD1|TRBV6-5|NA|TRBJ2-1
CASSYGRGYNEQFF
TGTGCCAGCAGTTACGGCAGGGGGTACAATGAGCAGTTCTTC
>TRBD2|TRBV29-1|NA|TRBJ2-6
CSVEGAGAGANVLTF
TGCAGCGTTGAAGGTGCGGGGGCTGGGGCCAACGTCCTGACTTTC
>TRBD2|TRBV5-6|once|TRBJ2-7
CASSTSGMTYEQYF
TGTGCCAGCAGCACTAGCGGGATGACCTACGAGCAGTACTTC